These 5 T cell receptor beta chains share one sample of origin, sequenced in a study of PD-1 blockade in classical Hodgkin lymphoma (dated by TCRdb to about 2020). This specimen's time point label, interpreted: cycle 4 day 1 (C4D1), after more than five weeks of nivolumab. Relapse after autologous stem cell transplantation had occurred in all trial patients, and cohorts A, B and C were distinguished by prior brentuximab vedotin exposure. Library creation used the immunoSEQ multiplex PCR assay. Held by TCRdb, this immuneACCESS table contains in-frame sequences only and omits some clones. Under half of the omission traces to an unresolved V gene where checked; the cause of the rest is unknown. Recorded for this sample are tens of thousands of clones; 75% to 95% of them occurred a single time. Approximately 2.9% of the sample lies in the top ten. The source was peripheral blood mononuclear cells (PBMCs), collected before the fourth cycle of nivolumab. The receptors were sampled from a human donor with classical Hodgkin lymphoma.

The rearrangement joins TRBV10-3 to TRBJ2-3, with 10 bases identical to TRBD1. CDR1 and CDR2 (germline): ENHRY, SYGVKD. Losses at the gene ends were 2 bases for V and 7 bases for J; bases not matched to a gene: 6. CDR3 length: 15 residues. The CDR3: CAISETRDRGYTQYF. CDR3 DNA sequence: TGTGCCATCAGTGAGACCCGGGACAGGGGATATACGCAGTATTTT.

V usage is TRBV7-2 and J usage is TRBJ2-2; D possibly corresponds to TRBD2 (7 bases). The CDR3 length is 17 residues. Trimming removed 1 base at V and 4 bases at J, with 16 bases between. CDR1 is SGHTA, CDR2 FQGNSA, per germline. CDR3 DNA: TGTGCCAGCAGCTTAGTTGGGGGGCGCGGGGGCACCGGGGAGCTGTTTTTT. This codes for CASSLVGGRGGTGELFF.

CDR3 nucleotides: TGTGCCAGCAGCTTAGTGGGACTAGCGGGGGGACGGGTCACAGATACGCAGTATTTT. It translates to CASSLVGLAGGRVTDTQYF. This sequence joins TRBV7-8 and TRBJ2-3; 15 bases are a match to TRBD2. V dropped 1 base and J dropped 2; count of bases not matched to a gene: 7. Germline V gene sequence: CDR1 SGHVS, CDR2 FQNEAQ. The CDR3 has 19 residues.

The chain is built from TRBV27 and TRBJ2-2, with 10 nucleotides matching TRBD1. The CDR3 is 17 residues long. Trimming took 6 bases from V and 6 from J; bases not matched to a gene: 13. From germline, CDR1 is MNHEY and CDR2 SMNVEV (reference sequence). The CDR3: CASRPIATGGWAGELFF. Written as DNA, the CDR3 is TGTGCCAGCAGGCCTATCGCGACAGGGGGCTGGGCCGGGGAGCTGTTTTTT.

This rearrangement joins TRBV2 to TRBJ2-7, with TRBD1 identical over 7 bases. The germline gives CDR1 SNHLY, CDR2 FYNNEI. This CDR3 region has 14 residues. Trimming took 4 bases from V and 5 from J; bases not matched to a gene: 8. DNA for the CDR3: TGTGCCAGCAGTGGTGACAGGGCCCTCGACGAGCAGTACTTC. Translation gives CASSGDRALDEQYF. Complete variable domain (other parts from reference TRBV2 and TRBJ2-7): EPEVTQTPSHQVTQMGQEVILRCVPISNHLYFYWYRQILGQKVEFLVSFYNNEISEKSEIFDDQFSVERPDGSNFTLKIRSTKLEDSAMYFCASSGDRALDEQYFGPGTRLTVT.